The TCR beta chain described here comes from a study of cytomegalovirus exposure and HLA in healthy donors. Trimming took 1 base from V and 5 from J, leaving 19 bases between them. Looked up from germline, CDR1 is SGHNT and CDR2 is YENEEA. The CDR3 length is 17 residues. The PCR had 60 Vbeta and 13 Jbeta primers. Profiled with immunoSEQ multiplex PCR; TCRdb holds only in-frame clones, not every one. There are roughly 93,000 clones in the sample; about four fifths occur only once, and 5.5% to 8% lies in the top ten. This receptor was obtained from a man aged 25 to 45 in good health and CMV-seronegative. The chain uses TRBV11-3 and TRBJ2-3; D gene ambiguous. Sequencing was done on a sample of PBMCs. CDR3 nucleotides: TGTGCCAGCAGCTTAGGGAGAGGCGAGCTTAATGTAGATACGCAGTATTTT. Its protein product is CASSLGRGELNVDTQYF.